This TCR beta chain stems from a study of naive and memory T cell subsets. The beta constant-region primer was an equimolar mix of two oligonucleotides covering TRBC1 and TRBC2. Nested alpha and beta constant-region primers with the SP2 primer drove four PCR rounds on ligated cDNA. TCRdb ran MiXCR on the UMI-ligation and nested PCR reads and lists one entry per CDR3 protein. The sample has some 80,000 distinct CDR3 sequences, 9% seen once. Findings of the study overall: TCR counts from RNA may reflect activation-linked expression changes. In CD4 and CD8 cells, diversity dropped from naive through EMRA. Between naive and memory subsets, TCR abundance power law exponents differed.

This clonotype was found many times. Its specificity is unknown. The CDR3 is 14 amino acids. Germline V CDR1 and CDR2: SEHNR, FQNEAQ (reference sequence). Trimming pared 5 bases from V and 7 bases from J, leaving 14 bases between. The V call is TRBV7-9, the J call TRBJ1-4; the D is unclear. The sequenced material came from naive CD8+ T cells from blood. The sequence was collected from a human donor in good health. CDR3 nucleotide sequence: TGTGCCAGCAGCGCTCCGGGTCCGTCTGAAAAACTGTTTTTT. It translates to CASSAPGPSEKLFF.